Presented here are 11 T cell receptor beta chains from one specimen sequenced in a study of blood T cell repertoires in COVID-19. Using immunoSEQ multiplex PCR, the repertoire was profiled, and TCRdb retains in-frame clones only, with some absent. Seen here are 150,000 to 170,000 clones, 91% observed once, and the top ten hold under 0.6%. Source material: peripheral blood. The receptors were gathered from a middle-aged man with acute or convalescent COVID-19.

The chain combines TRBV28 with TRBJ1-5, with TRBD1 matching over 7 bases. The CDR3 has 15 residues. Germline V gives CDR1 MDHEN, CDR2 SYDVKM. The junction had 5 bases not matched to a gene; V was cut back by 6 bases and J by 0 bases. The CDR3 DNA sequence: TGTGCCAGCAGGCAGGGACAGACTAGCAATCAGCCCCAGCATTTT. Translation gives CASRQGQTSNQPQHF. The entire variable domain, with the rest obtained from reference TRBV28 and TRBJ1-5, is as follows: DVKVTQSSRYLVKRTGEKVFLECVQDMDHENMFWYRQDPGLGLRLIYFSYDVKMKEKGDIPEGYSVSREKKERFSLILESASTNQTSMYLCASRQGQTSNQPQHFGDGTRLSIL.

CDR3 DNA: TGTGCCAGCAGTTGGAGAGCAACCAATCAGCCCCAGCATTTT. It specifies CASSWRATNQPQHF. The chain couples TRBV6-2 or TRBV6-3 to TRBJ1-5; D not resolved. V lost 4 bases to trimming and J lost 3 bases, with 10 bases between them. This CDR3 is 14 amino acids long. Germline assignment: CDR1 MNHEY and CDR2 SVGEGT.

The rearrangement joins TRBV10-1 to TRBJ2-4, with D possibly matching TRBD2 (6 bases). The CDR3 runs to 12 residues. Germline V gene sequence: CDR1 WNHNN, CDR2 SYGVQD (reference sequence). Trimming took off 3 bases at V and 13 bases at J, with 13 bases between the two ends. CDR3 DNA: TGCGCCAGCAGTGACGGGGACTCAGGGCAGTACTTC. Encoded protein: CASSDGDSGQYF.

The rearrangement links TRBV28 to TRBJ2-1; the D gene is possibly TRBD2 (6 bases). The CDR3 loop spans 19 amino acids. Trimming stripped 3 bases from V and 2 bases from J, with 23 bases between. Germline values: CDR1 MDHEN, CDR2 SYDVKM. In DNA, the CDR3 is TGTGCCAGCAGTTTCGGTATACTAGCCCGAGAACCCCCCTACAATGAGCAGTTCTTC. It codes for CASSFGILAREPPYNEQFF.

This clone was observed a few times. The J gene is TRBJ2-1, the V gene TRBV6-1; tentative D call: TRBD2 (6 bases). CDR1 and CDR2 from the germline V gene are MNHNS and SASEGT. With 2 bases removed from V and 0 bases from J, the gap between germline ends came to 11 bases. This CDR3 contains 16 residues. DNA of the CDR3: TGTGCCAGCAGTGAACCGGGACTCAGCTCCTACAATGAGCAGTTCTTC. Its translation is CASSEPGLSSYNEQFF.

V is TRBV4-1 and J is TRBJ2-3; 9 bases map to TRBD2. CDR3 length equals 16 residues. The germline V gene encodes CDR1 MGHRA and CDR2 YSYEKL. V lost 2 bases, J lost 0 bases, and 3 bases stayed unmatched. The CDR3 DNA reads TGCGCCAGCAGCCAACGTACTAGCGGGAGCACAGATACGCAGTATTTT. The encoded protein is CASSQRTSGSTDTQYF.

The CDR3 coding sequence is TGTGCCAGCAGTTTCGGGGGAGGGCAAGAGACCCAGTACTTC. The encoded protein is CASSFGGGQETQYF. The J gene is TRBJ2-5, the V gene TRBV28; 7 bases line up with TRBD2. CDR3 length: 14 residues. The V segment lost 3 bases and the J segment 2 bases; nucleotides outside the gene matches: 3. CDR1 and CDR2 (germline): MDHEN, SYDVKM.

This rearrangement joins TRBV10-3 to TRBJ2-7, with TRBD1 identical over 7 bases. Germline V lookup: CDR1 ENHRY, CDR2 SYGVKD. V dropped 3 bases and J dropped 2; count of bases not matched to a gene: 1. The CDR3 is made up of 13 amino acids. The CDR3 loop is CAISDGQAYEQYV. The CDR3 DNA follows: TGTGCCATCAGTGATGGACAGGCCTACGAGCAGTACGTC.

The chain employs TRBV5-1 and TRBJ2-7; 11 bases match TRBD2. The V gene's germline CDR1 is SGHRS and CDR2 YFSETQ. This CDR3 is built from 15 residues. Unmatched junction bases numbered 2, after V lost 0 bases and J lost 3 bases. As DNA, the CDR3 is TGCGCCAGCAGCTTGGAACTAGCGGGAGTCTACGAGCAGTACTTC. Translation gives CASSLELAGVYEQYF.

The rearrangement links TRBV29-1 to TRBJ1-2; no reliable D call. Germline values: CDR1 SQVTM, CDR2 ANQGSEA. Trimming shortened V by 1 base and J by 1 base, and 10 bases separated the two germline ends. This CDR3 region has 14 residues. The CDR3 loop reads CSVEGNGLNYGYTF. The CDR3 DNA sequence: TGCAGCGTTGAAGGCAACGGTCTTAACTATGGCTACACCTTC.

The chain employs TRBV6-6 and TRBJ1-6, with D unclear. The germline V and J ends were trimmed by 8 bases and 2 bases, with 13 bases remaining between them. The CDR3 extends over 15 amino acids. Germline V gene lookup returns CDR1 MNHNY and CDR2 SVGAGI (reference sequence). CDR3 sequence reads: CASVSEVAYNSPLHF. In DNA form, the CDR3 reads TGTGCCAGCGTCAGCGAGGTCGCCTATAATTCACCCCTCCACTTT.